The T cell receptor beta chain described here comes from a study of CD8+ T cells in alopecia areata. Overall study: Treated patients took oral tofacitinib at 5 to 10 mg twice daily.

Specimens obtained from alopecia areata patients comprised lesional scalp punch biopsies and peripheral blood. Reverse transcription of extracted RNA yielded cDNA, which provided the sequencing template. Some clones are missing from TCRdb's copy, which holds only in-frame ones; the method was immunoSEQ multiplex PCR. Among 9,500 to 15,000 clones listed, 50% to 65% were seen once. V lost 2 bases and J lost 3, with 12 bases in between. The length of the CDR3 is 15 residues. Germline V gene data show CDR1 as KGHSH and CDR2 as LQKENI. Concerning this clone itself: Its antigen is as yet unknown.

Study results and caveats: It was lesional scalp, especially alopecia totalis/universalis, that showed higher clonality than normal scalp.

The rearrangement uses TRBV18 and TRBJ2-3, with D possibly called TRBD1 or TRBD2 (6 bases each). The clonotype originates from a human donor with alopecia areata. The specimen was skin. The CDR3 is CASSPGGRRTDTQYF. The CDR3 nucleotides are TGTGCCAGCTCACCAGGGGGGCGCAGGACAGATACGCAGTATTTT.